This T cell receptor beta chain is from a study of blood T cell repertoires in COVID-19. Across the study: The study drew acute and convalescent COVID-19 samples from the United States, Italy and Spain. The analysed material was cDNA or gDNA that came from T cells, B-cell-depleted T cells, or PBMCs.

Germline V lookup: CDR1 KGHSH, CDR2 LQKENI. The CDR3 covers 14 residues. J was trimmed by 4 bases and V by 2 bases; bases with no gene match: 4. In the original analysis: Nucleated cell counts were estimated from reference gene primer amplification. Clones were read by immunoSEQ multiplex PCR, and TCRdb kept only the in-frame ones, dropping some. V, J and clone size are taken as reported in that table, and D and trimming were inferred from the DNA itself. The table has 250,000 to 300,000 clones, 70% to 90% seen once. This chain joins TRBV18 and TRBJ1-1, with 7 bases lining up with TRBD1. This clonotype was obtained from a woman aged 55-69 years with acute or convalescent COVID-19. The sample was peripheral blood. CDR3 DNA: TGTGCCAGCTCACCATTACCAGGGGGCACTGAAGCTTTCTTT. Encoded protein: CASSPLPGGTEAFF.